These 8 T cell receptor beta chains share one sample of origin, sequenced in a study of Graves' ophthalmopathy and Graves' hyperthyroidism. Amplification of the TCR beta CDR3 regions used RNA transcripts (as template). Second-round multiplex PCR followed a first-round RT-PCR using HTBI primers. TCRdb recomputed calls from the multiplex PCR reads with MiXCR, one row per CDR3 protein. The profile covers 240,000 or so distinct CDR3 sequences, with around 42% appearing a single time and 40% to 55% taken by the ten largest. Input material: peripheral blood. Receptor source: an adult man with Graves' ophthalmopathy.

The gene calls are TRBV11-2 and TRBJ2-3, with a weak D call TRBD1 (6 bases). Trimming took off 4 bases at V and 0 bases at J, with 14 bases between the two ends. The CDR3 has 16 residues. Germline-derived CDR1 and CDR2 are SGHAT and FQNNGV. CDR3 DNA sequence: TGTGCCAGCAGCTGGGCTCCCAGGGGAAGCACAGATACGCAGTATTTT. Encoded protein: CASSWAPRGSTDTQYF.

The rearrangement uses TRBV10-3 and TRBJ2-2; D perhaps matches TRBD2 (7 bases). Germline CDR1 is ENHRY and CDR2 is SYGVKD. This CDR3 comprises 16 residues. V was pared by 10 bases and J by 4 bases, with 22 bases between. CDR3 residues: CASTRGGHDVTGELFF. CDR3 DNA: TGTGCCAGCACGAGGGGGGGCCACGATGTCACCGGGGAGCTGTTTTTT.

This clonotype was recorded a few times. The rearrangement uses TRBV6-4 and TRBJ2-6; the D gene is possibly TRBD2 (5 bases). The CDR3 sequence is 16 residues long. V was shortened by 7 bases and J by 0 bases, with 13 bases between the two germline ends. The germline V gene has CDR1 MRHNA and CDR2 SNTAGT. CDR3 sequence (DNA): TGTGCCAGCACCCCGGACTCGGACTCTGGGGCCAACGTCCTGACTTTC. This codes for CASTPDSDSGANVLTF.

The rearrangement uses TRBV29-1 and TRBJ1-1, with D perhaps matching TRBD1 (6 bases). This CDR3 comprises 16 residues. Looked up from germline, CDR1 is SQVTM and CDR2 is ANQGSEA. V was clipped by 1 base and J by 0 bases, with 15 bases between them. CDR3 residues: CSVEGWGAQMNTEAFF. The CDR3 DNA sequence: TGCAGCGTTGAAGGGTGGGGGGCCCAGATGAACACTGAAGCTTTCTTT.

This clonotype was observed a handful of times. The chain recombines TRBV2 with TRBJ2-7; TRBD1 aligns across 9 bases. The trim removed 2 bases at V and 2 bases at J, leaving 4 bases unmatched. Germline assignment: CDR1 SNHLY and CDR2 FYNNEI. There are 15 residues in the CDR3. CDR3 sequence: CASSEQDRGPYEQYF. The CDR3 DNA sequence: TGTGCCAGCAGTGAACAGGACAGGGGTCCCTACGAGCAGTACTTC. Together with reference TRBV2 and TRBJ2-7, the CDR3 gives the full variable domain: EPEVTQTPSHQVTQMGQEVILRCVPISNHLYFYWYRQILGQKVEFLVSFYNNEISEKSEIFDDQFSVERPDGSNFTLKIRSTKLEDSAMYFCASSEQDRGPYEQYFGPGTRLTVT.

This clonotype has more than one count but fewer than ten. The rearrangement joins TRBV7-6 to TRBJ2-7; 9 positions agree with TRBD2. CDR1 is SGHVS and CDR2 is FNYEAQ in the germline V gene. The V and J ends lost 8 bases and 6 bases, in that order; junction bases with no gene match: 14. The length of the CDR3 is 15 residues. CDR3 in amino acids: CASSSGVAGVPEQYF. CDR3 in DNA: TGTGCCAGCTCCTCGGGGGTAGCGGGAGTTCCCGAGCAGTACTTC.

About this clonotype: One end of the junction does not line up with germline, which may come from a read error. The rearrangement joins TRBV13 to TRBJ1-1, with D perhaps TRBD1 (5 bases). This CDR3 is built from 14 residues. Germline CDR1 reads PRHDT; CDR2 reads FYEKMQ (reference sequence). The CDR3 sequence: CAGSAYDRNTEAFF. DNA of the CDR3: TGTGCCGGCAGCGCATACGACAGGAACACTGAAGCTTTCTTT.

Remarks on this clonotype: Germline is not matched at one junction end, which may reflect a read error. Written as DNA, the CDR3 is TGCGCCAGCAGTGAATCTAGCTCCGGGAAACTGTTTTTT. It specifies CASSESSSGKLFF. J is TRBJ1-4 and V is TRBV2; no reliable D call. Germline CDR1 is SNHLY and CDR2 is FYNNEI. This CDR3 is built from 13 residues.